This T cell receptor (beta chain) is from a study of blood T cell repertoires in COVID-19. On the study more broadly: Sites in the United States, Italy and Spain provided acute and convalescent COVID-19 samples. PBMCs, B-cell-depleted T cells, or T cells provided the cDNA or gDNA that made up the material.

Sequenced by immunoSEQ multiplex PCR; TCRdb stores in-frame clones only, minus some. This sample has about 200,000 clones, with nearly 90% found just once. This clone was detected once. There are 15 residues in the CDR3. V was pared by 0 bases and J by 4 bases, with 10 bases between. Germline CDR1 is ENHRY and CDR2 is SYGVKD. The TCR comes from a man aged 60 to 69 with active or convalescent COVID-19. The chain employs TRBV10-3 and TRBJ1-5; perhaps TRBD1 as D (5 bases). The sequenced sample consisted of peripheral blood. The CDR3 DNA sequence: TGTGCCATCAGTGAGTCGGGAGGGGAAAATCAGCCCCAGCATTTT. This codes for CAISESGGENQPQHF.